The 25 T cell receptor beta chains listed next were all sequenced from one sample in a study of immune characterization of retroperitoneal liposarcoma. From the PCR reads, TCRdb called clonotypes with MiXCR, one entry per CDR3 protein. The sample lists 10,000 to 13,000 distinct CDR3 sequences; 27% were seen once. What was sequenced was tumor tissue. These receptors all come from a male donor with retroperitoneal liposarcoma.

The CDR3 DNA reads TGTGCCAGCACCGACCACCCCCGCGGGACCCAGTACTTC. As protein: CASTDHPRGTQYF. The genes are TRBV6-1 and TRBJ2-1, with no clear D. The J call may be wrong; the DNA end is better matched by TRBJ2-5. The germline V gene encodes CDR1 MNHNS and CDR2 SASEGT. The CDR3 runs to 13 residues.

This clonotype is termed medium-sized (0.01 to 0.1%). CDR3 coding DNA: TGTGCCAGCAGTGAAGGACAGTTAAATGAGCAGTACTTC. Residues: CASSEGQLNEQYF. This sequence joins TRBV6-1 and TRBJ2-1, with D perhaps TRBD1 (5 bases). Gene TRBJ2-7 matches the end of the DNA better, so the J call may be wrong. Per the germline V gene, CDR1 is MNHNS and CDR2 is SASEGT. CDR3 size: 13 residues.

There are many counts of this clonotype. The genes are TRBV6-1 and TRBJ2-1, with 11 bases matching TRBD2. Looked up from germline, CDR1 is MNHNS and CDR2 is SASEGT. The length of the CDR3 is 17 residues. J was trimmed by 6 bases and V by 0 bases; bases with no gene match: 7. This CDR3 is CASSEAGGLAGGNEQFF. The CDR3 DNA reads TGTGCCAGCAGTGAAGCTGGCGGGCTAGCGGGAGGCAATGAGCAGTTCTTC.

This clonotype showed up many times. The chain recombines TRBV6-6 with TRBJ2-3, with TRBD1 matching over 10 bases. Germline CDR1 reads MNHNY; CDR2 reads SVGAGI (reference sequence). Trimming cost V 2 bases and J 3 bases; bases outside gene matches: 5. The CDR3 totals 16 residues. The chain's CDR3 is CASSYGDRGQTDTQYF. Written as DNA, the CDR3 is TGTGCCAGCAGTTACGGAGACAGGGGGCAAACAGATACGCAGTATTTT.

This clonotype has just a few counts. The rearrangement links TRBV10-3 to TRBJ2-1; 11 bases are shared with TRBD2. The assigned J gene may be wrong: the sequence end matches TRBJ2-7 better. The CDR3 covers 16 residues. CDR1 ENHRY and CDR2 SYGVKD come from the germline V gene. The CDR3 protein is CATKPSSGRPGYEQYF. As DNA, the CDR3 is TGTGCCACCAAACCTTCTAGCGGGAGGCCAGGTTACGAGCAGTACTTC.

The CDR3 protein is CASLGTGGSYEQYF. CDR3 DNA sequence: TGTGCCTCGCTCGGGACAGGGGGCTCCTACGAGCAGTACTTC. The chain links TRBV6-1 to TRBJ2-5; 11 bases align to TRBD1. The DNA end lines up better with TRBJ2-7; the J call may be wrong. The CDR3 spans 14 residues. CDR1 is MNHNS, CDR2 SASEGT, per germline.

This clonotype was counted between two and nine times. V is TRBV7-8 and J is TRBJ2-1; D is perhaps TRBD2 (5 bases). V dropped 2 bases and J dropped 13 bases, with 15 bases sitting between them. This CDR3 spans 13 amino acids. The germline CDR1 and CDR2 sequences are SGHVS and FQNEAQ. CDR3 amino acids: CASSLTRENIQFF. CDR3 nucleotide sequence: TGTGCCAGCAGCTTAACCCGGGAAAACATTCAGTTCTTC.

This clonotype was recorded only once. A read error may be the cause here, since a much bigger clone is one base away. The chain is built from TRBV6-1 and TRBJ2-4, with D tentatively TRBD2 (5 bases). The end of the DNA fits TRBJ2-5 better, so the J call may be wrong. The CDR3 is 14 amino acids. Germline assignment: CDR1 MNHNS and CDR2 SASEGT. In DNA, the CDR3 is TGTGCCAGTGATCGCGGGCGGAACCTTCGGACCCAGTACTTC. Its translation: CASDRGRNLRTQYF.

CDR3 bases: TGTGCCAGCGGTACACTGAACACTGAAGCTTTCTTT. Protein: CASGTLNTEAFF. The chain employs TRBV25-1 and TRBJ1-1; D not resolved. Germline CDR1 MGHDK, CDR2 SYGVNS. V was cut by 8 bases and J by 0 bases, with 7 bases left in between. The CDR3 loop spans 12 amino acids.

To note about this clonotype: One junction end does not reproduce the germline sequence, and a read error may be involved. The CDR3 loop reads CASSEWSTDTQYF. CDR3 nucleotide sequence: TGTGCCAGCAGTGAATGGTCCACAGATACGCAGTATTTT. The chain carries TRBV10-3 and TRBJ2-3; D is uncertain. From germline, CDR1 is ENHRY and CDR2 SYGVKD. This CDR3 is built from 13 residues.

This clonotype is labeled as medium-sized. CDR3 nucleotides: TGTGCCATCAGTCCCCAGTGGAACACCGGGGAGCTGTTTTTT. Amino acids: CAISPQWNTGELFF. This chain joins TRBV10-3 and TRBJ2-2, with unresolved D. Germline CDR1 and CDR2: ENHRY and SYGVKD. V lost 5 bases, J lost 1 base, and 8 bases lay in between. This CDR3 has 14 amino acids.

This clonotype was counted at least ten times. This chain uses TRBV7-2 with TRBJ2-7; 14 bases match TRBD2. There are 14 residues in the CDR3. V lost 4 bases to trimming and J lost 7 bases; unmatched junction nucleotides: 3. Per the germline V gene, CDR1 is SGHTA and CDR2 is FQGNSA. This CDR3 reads CASSWGTSGSEQYF. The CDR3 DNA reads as TGTGCCAGCAGCTGGGGGACTAGCGGGAGTGAGCAGTACTTC. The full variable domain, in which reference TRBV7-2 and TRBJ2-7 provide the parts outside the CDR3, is GAGVSQSPSNKVTEKGKDVELRCDPISGHTALYWYRQSLGQGLEFLIYFQGNSAPDKSGLPSDRFSAERTGGSVSTLTIQRTQQEDSAVYLCASSWGTSGSEQYFGPGTRLTVT.

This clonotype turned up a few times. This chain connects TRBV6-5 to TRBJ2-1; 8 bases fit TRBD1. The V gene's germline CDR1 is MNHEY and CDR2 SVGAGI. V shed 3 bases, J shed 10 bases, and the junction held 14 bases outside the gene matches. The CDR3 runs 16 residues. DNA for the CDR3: TGTGCCAGCAGTTATTTTCCGACAGGGGTCTCTCACGAGCAGTTCTTC. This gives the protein CASSYFPTGVSHEQFF.

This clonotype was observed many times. CDR3 loop: CATSRQTNSPLHF. CDR3 nucleotides: TGTGCCACCTCACGACAGACAAATTCACCCCTCCACTTT. The genes are TRBV6-1 and TRBJ1-6; TRBD1 might be the D (5 bases). This CDR3 has 13 amino acids. The V end lost 10 bases, the J end lost 7 bases, and 14 bases lay between the germline ends. From germline, CDR1 is MNHNS and CDR2 SASEGT.

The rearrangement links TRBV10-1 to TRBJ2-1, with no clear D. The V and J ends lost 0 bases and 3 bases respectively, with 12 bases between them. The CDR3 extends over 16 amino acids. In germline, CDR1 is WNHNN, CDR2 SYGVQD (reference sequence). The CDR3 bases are TGCGCCAGCAGTGAGTCAGTACCCCTCGGCTACAATGAGCAGTTCTTC. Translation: CASSESVPLGYNEQFF.

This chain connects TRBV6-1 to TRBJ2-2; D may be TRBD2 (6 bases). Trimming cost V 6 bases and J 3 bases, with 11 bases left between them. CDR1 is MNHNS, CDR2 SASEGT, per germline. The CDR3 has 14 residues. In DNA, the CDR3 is TGTGCCAGCAGATGGGGGAGGTACACCGGGGAGCTGTTTTTT. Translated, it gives CASRWGRYTGELFF.

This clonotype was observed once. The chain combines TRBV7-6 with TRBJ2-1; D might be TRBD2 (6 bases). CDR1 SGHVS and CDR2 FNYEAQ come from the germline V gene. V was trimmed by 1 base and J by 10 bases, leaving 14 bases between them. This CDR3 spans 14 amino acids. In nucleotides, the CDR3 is TGTGCCAGCAGCTTAGTAGCGGAATCCTACGAGCAGTTCTTC. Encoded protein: CASSLVAESYEQFF.

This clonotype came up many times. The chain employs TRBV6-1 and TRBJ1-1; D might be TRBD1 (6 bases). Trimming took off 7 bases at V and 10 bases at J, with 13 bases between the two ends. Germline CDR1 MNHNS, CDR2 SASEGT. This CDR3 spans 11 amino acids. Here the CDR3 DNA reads TGTGCCAGCACCGAGGGGGGGAGAGCTTTCTTT. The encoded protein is CASTEGGRAFF.

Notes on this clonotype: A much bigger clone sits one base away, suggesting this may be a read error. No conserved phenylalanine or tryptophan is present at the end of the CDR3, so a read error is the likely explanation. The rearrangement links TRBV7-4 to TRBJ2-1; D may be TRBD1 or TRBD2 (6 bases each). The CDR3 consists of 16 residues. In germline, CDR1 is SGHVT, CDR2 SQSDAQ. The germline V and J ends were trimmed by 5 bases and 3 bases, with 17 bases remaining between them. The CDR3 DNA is TGTGCCAGCAGCCCGAACGGGGGCAATTACTACAATGAGCAGTTCTAC. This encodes CASSPNGGNYYNEQFY.

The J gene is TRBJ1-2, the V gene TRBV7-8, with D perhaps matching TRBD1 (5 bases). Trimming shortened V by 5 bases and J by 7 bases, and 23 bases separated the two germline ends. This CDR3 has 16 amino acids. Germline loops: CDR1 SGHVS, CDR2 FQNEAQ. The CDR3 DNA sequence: TGTGCCAGCAGCCCCCAAGGCCAGGGTCATAGATTTGGCTACACCTTC. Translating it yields CASSPQGQGHRFGYTF.

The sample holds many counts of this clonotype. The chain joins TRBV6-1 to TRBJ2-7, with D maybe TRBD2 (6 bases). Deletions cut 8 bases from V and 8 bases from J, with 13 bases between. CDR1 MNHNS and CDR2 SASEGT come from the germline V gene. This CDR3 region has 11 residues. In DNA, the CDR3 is TGTGCCAGCGGGCCTAGCGCCAAGCAGTACTTC. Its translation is CASGPSAKQYF.

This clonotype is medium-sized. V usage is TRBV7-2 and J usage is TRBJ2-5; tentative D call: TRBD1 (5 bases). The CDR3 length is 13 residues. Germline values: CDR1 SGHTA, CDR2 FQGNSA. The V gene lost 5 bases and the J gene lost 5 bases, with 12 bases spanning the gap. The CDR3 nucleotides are TGTGCCAGCAGCGGACGGAAGGGGGAGACCCAGTACTTC. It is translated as CASSGRKGETQYF.

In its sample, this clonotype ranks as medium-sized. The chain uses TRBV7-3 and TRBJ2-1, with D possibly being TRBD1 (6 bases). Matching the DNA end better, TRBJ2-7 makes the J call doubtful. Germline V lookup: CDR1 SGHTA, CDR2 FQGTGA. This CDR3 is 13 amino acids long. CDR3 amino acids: CASSLTGDNEQYF. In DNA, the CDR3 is TGTGCCAGCAGCTTAACCGGGGACAATGAGCAGTACTTC.

CDR3 sequence (DNA): TGTGCCAGCAGGCCCGACAGGGCCGGGAAAAACATTCAGTTCTTC. Protein: CASRPDRAGKNIQFF. V and J are TRBV6-1 and TRBJ2-1, with 7 bases lining up with TRBD1. The CDR3 is 15 amino acids. Trimming at V came to 6 bases and at J to 13 bases, leaving 18 bases not matched to a gene. Germline CDR1 reads MNHNS; CDR2 reads SASEGT.

The chain's CDR3 is CASSWEDRDNEQFF. For the CDR3, the DNA is TGTGCCAGCAGCTGGGAGGACAGGGACAATGAGCAGTTCTTC. V gene TRBV5-5 combines with J gene TRBJ2-1, with 8 bases that match TRBD1. The junction had 4 bases not matched to a gene; V was cut back by 3 bases and J by 5 bases. The CDR3 extends over 14 amino acids. Germline V CDR1 and CDR2: SGHKS, YYEKEE (reference sequence).